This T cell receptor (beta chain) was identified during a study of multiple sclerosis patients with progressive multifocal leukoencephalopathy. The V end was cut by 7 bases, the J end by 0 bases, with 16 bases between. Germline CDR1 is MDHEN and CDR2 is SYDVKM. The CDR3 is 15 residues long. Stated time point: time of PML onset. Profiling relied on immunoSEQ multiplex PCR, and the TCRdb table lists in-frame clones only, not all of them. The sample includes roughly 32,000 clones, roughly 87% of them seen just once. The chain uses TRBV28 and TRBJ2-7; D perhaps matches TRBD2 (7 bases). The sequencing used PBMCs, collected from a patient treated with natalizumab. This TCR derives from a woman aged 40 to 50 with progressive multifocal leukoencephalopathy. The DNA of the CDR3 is TGTGCCAGCACCCGAGGGGGGGCTGACTCCTACGAGCAGTACTTC. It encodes CASTRGGADSYEQYF.